This entry concerns a single T cell receptor (beta chain). The antigen is unknown. CDR1 is SGDLS and CDR2 is YYNGEE in the germline V gene. V was clipped by 4 bases and J by 0 bases, with 10 bases between them. The CDR3 spans 15 residues. The entry originates in a study of CXCR4 blockade with PD-1 therapy in pancreatic cancer. Study-wide points: Without paired alpha-beta data, shared specificity of dominant clones is unconfirmed. Clone frequency correlated with its number of distinct nucleotide rearrangements. Tumor clonality averaged approximately 0.15 versus 0.05 in healthy blood, not predicting survival.

Sequencing used immunoSEQ multiplex PCR; TCRdb keeps in-frame clones, though not all of them. This sample has about 5,900 clones, with approximately 40% found just once. Sample: tumor tissue. The chain carries TRBV9 and TRBJ2-2; tentatively, D is TRBD1 (5 bases). The sequence derives from a human donor with pancreatic ductal adenocarcinoma. CDR3 sequence: CASSPLRANTGELFF. The CDR3 DNA is TGTGCCAGCAGCCCACTCAGGGCGAACACCGGGGAGCTGTTTTTT. Variable domain in full (rest from reference TRBV9 and TRBJ2-2): DSGVTQTPKHLITATGQRVTLRCSPRSGDLSVYWYQQSLDQGLQFLIQYYNGEERAKGNILERFSAQQFPDLHSELNLSSLELGDSALYFCASSPLRANTGELFFGEGSRLTVL.